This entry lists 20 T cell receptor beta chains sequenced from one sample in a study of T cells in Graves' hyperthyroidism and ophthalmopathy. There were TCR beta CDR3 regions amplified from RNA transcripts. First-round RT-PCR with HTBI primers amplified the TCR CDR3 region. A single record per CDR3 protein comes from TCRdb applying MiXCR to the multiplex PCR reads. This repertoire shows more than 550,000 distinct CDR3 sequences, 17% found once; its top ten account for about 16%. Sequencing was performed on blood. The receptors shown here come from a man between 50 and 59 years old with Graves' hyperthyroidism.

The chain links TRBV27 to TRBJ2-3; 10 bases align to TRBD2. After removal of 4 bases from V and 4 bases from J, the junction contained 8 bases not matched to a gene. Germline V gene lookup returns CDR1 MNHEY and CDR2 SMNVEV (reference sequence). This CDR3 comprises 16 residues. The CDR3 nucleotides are TGTGCCAGCAGTTCCCTAGCGGGAGCAACCTCAGATACGCAGTATTTT. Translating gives CASSSLAGATSDTQYF.

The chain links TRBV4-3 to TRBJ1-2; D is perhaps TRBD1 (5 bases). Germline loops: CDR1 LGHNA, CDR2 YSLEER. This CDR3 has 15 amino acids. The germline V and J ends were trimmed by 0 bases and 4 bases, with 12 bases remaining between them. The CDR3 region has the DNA TGCGCCAGCAGCCAAGATTTGGGACGGATCTATGGCTACACCTTC. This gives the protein CASSQDLGRIYGYTF.

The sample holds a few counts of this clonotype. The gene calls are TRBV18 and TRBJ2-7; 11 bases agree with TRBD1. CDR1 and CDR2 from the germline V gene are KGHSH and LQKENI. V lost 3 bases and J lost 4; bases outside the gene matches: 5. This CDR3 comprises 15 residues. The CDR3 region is CASSPGQGVLYEQYF. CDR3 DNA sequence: TGTGCCAGCTCACCGGGACAGGGGGTCCTATACGAGCAGTACTTC.

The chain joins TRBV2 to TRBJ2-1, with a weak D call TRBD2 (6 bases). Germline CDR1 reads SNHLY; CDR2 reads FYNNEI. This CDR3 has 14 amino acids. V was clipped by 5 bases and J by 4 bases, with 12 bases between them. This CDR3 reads CASSPGTAYNEQFF. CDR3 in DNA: TGTGCCAGCAGTCCCGGGACTGCATACAATGAGCAGTTCTTC.

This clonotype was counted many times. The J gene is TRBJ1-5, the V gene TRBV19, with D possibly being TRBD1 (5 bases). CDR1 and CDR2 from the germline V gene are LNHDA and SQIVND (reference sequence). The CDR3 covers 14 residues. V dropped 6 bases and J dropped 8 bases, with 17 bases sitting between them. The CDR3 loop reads CASRLRGAPEPQHF. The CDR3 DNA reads TGTGCCAGTAGGTTGAGGGGAGCCCCGGAGCCCCAGCATTTT.

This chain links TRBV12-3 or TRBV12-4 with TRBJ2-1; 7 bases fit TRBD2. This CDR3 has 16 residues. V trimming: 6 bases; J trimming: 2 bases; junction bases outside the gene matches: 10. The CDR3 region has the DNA TGTGCCAGCAGACGGGGACTACCGAGTACCTACAATGAGCAGTTCTTC. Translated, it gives CASRRGLPSTYNEQFF.

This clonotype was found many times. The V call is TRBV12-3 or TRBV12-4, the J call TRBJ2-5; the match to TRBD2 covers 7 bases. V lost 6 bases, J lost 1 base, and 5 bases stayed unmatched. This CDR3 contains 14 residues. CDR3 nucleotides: TGTGCCAGCAGCCCCACTAGCGTCCAAGAGACCCAGTACTTC. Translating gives CASSPTSVQETQYF.

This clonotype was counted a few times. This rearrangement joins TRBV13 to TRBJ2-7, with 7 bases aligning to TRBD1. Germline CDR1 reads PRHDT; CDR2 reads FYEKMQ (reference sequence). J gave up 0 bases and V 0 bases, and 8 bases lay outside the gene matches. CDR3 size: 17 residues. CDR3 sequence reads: CASSLGARTGSSYEQYF. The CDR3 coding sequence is TGTGCCAGCAGCTTAGGGGCCCGGACAGGTAGCTCCTACGAGCAGTACTTC.

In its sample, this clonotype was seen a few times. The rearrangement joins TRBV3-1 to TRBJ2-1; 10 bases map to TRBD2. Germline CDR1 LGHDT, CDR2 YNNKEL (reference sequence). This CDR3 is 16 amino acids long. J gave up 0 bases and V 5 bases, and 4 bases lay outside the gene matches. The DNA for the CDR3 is TGTGCCAGCAGCGGGGGACTAGCGTTCTCCTACAATGAGCAGTTCTTC. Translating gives CASSGGLAFSYNEQFF.

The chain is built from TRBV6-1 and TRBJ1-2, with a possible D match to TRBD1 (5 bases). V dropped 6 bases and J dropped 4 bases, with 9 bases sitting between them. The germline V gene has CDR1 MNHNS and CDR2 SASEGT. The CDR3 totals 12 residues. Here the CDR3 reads CASRAGVYGYTF. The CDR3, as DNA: TGTGCCAGCAGGGCGGGGGTCTATGGCTACACCTTC.

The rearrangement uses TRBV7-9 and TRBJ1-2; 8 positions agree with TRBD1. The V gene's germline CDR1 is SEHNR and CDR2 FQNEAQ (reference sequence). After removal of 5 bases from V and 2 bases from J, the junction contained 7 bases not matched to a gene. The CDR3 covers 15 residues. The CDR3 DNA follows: TGTGCCAGCAGCACTCCGACAGGGGAGAACTATGGCTACACCTTC. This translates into CASSTPTGENYGYTF.

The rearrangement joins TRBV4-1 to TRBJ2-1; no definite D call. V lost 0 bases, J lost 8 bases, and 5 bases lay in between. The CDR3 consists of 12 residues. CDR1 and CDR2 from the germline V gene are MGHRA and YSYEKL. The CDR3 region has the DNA TGCGCCAGCAGCCAAGACGATCATGAGCAGTTCTTC. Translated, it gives CASSQDDHEQFF.

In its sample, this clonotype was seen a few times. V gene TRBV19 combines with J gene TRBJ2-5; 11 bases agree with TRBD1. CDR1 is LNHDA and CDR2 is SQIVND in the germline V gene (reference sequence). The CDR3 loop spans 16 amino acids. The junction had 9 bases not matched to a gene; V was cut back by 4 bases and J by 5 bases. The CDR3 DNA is TGTGCCAGTAGTAGCCCGGGACAGGGGGTTGAGGAGACCCAGTACTTC. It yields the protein CASSSPGQGVEETQYF.

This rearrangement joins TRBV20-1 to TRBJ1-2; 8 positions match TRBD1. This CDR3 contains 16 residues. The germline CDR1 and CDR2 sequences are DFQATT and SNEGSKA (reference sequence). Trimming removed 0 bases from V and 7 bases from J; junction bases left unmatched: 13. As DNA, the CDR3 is TGCAGTGCTAGAGACCTCAGGGGGCGCGGTGTAGGTGGCTACACCTTC. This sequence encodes CSARDLRGRGVGGYTF.

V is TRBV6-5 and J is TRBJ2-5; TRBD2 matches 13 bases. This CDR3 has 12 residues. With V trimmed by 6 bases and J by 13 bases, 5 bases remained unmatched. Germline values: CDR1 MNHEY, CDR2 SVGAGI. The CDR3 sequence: CASSPGLAGLYF. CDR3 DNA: TGTGCCAGCAGCCCGGGACTAGCGGGACTGTACTTC.

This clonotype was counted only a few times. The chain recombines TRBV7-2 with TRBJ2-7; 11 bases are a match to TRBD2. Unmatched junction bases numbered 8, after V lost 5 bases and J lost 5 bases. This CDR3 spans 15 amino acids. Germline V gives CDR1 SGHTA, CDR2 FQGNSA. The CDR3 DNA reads TGTGCCAGCAGCCCTAGCGGGAGGAACCTCCACGAGCAGTACTTC. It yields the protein CASSPSGRNLHEQYF.

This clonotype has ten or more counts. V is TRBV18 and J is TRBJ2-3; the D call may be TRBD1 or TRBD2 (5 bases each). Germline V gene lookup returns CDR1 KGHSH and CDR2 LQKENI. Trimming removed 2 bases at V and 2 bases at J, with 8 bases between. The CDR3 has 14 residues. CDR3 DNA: TGTGCCAGCTCACCAGGGACGAACACAGATACGCAGTATTTT. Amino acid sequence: CASSPGTNTDTQYF.

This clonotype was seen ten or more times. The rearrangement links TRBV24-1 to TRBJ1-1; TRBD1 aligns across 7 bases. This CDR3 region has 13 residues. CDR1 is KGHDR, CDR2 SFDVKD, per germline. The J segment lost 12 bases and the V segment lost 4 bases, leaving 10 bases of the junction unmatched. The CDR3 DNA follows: TGTGCCACCAGTGAGAGGACAGGTAAATCGCCTTTCTTT. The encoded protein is CATSERTGKSPFF.

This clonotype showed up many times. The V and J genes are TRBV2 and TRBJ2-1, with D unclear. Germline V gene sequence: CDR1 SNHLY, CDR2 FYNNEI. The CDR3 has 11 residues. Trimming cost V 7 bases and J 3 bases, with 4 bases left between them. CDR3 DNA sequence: TGTGCCAGCAATGACTACAATGAGCAGTTCTTC. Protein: CASNDYNEQFF.

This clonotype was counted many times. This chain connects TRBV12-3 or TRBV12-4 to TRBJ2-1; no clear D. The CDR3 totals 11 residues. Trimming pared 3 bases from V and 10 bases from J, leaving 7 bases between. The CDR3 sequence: CASSLWWEQFF. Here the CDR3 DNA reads TGTGCCAGCAGTTTGTGGTGGGAGCAGTTCTTC.